The rows below give T cell receptor beta chains drawn from one sample of a study of technical replicates of blood from a few donors. Only in-frame clones appear in the TCRdb table, and some are missing; sequencing was by immunoSEQ multiplex PCR. Counted here are 80,000 or so clones, about 81% occurring once; the ten biggest clones make up around 3.9%. The specimen sequenced was PBMCs. These TCRs come from a human donor in good health. Some clones in this sample may be carry-over from other donors' samples. Each CDR3 is given with its conserved first and last residue. D genes are given only for firm matches. Clone size is given for some rows only: seen once, a few or many times, or a class if the clone is expanded.

d_call: TRBD1; v_call: TRBV15; j_call: TRBJ1-1; clone_size: -; cdr3_aa: CATSRDMRGHSEAFF; cdr3_nt: TGTGCCACCAGCAGAGATATGAGGGGGCATTCTGAAGCTTTCTTT
d_call: -; v_call: TRBV5-6; j_call: TRBJ1-6; clone_size: once; cdr3_aa: CASSLSRDSPLHF; cdr3_nt: TGTGCCAGCAGCTTGTCCCGGGATTCACCCCTCCACTTT
d_call: -; v_call: TRBV19; j_call: TRBJ1-5; clone_size: -; cdr3_aa: CASSIERGMQPQHF; cdr3_nt: TGTGCCAGTAGTATAGAGCGCGGGATGCAGCCCCAGCATTTT
d_call: -; v_call: TRBV7-8; j_call: TRBJ2-7; clone_size: -; cdr3_aa: CASSSPSYEQYF; cdr3_nt: TGTGCCAGCAGCTCTCCCTCCTACGAGCAGTACTTC
d_call: TRBD2; v_call: TRBV2; j_call: TRBJ2-5; clone_size: -; cdr3_aa: CASQLRTSGGETQYF; cdr3_nt: TGTGCCAGCCAACTCAGGACTAGCGGAGGCGAGACCCAGTACTTC
d_call: -; v_call: TRBV29-1; j_call: TRBJ1-1; clone_size: few; cdr3_aa: CSFSSASGTEAFF; cdr3_nt: TGCAGCTTTTCCTCGGCTTCGGGCACTGAAGCTTTCTTT
d_call: TRBD2; v_call: TRBV4-2; j_call: TRBJ2-7; clone_size: -; cdr3_aa: CASSQGGSGGPYEQYF; cdr3_nt: TGTGCCAGCAGCCAAGGCGGTAGCGGGGGCCCCTACGAGCAGTACTTC
d_call: TRBD1; v_call: TRBV30; j_call: TRBJ1-1; clone_size: -; cdr3_aa: CAWGLGTGTRKAFF; cdr3_nt: TGTGCCTGGGGACTTGGGACAGGGACTAGGAAAGCTTTCTTT
d_call: -; v_call: TRBV7-9; j_call: TRBJ2-5; clone_size: -; cdr3_aa: CASSGQNQETQYF; cdr3_nt: TGTGCCAGCAGCGGGCAGAACCAAGAGACCCAGTACTTC
d_call: TRBD2; v_call: TRBV9; j_call: TRBJ2-7; clone_size: -; cdr3_aa: CASSARAGGGPIEQYF; cdr3_nt: TGTGCCAGCAGCGCTCGCGCCGGGGGAGGGCCCATCGAGCAGTACTTC
d_call: -; v_call: TRBV21-1; j_call: TRBJ1-6; clone_size: -; cdr3_aa: CASSKETGRDHSPLHF; cdr3_nt: TGTGCCAGCAGCAAAGAAACAGGGAGGGATCATTCACCCCTCCACTTT
d_call: TRBD1; v_call: TRBV7-3; j_call: TRBJ1-6; clone_size: -; cdr3_aa: CASRQRQGKASPLHF; cdr3_nt: TGTGCCAGCAGACAGAGACAGGGGAAAGCCTCACCCCTCCACTTT
d_call: -; v_call: TRBV5-6; j_call: TRBJ1-2; clone_size: -; cdr3_aa: CASSPYDIYGSYTF; cdr3_nt: TGTGCCAGCAGCCCATATGATATCTATGGTAGCTACACCTTC
d_call: -; v_call: TRBV5-1; j_call: TRBJ1-1; clone_size: -; cdr3_aa: CASSLDGLLNTEAFF; cdr3_nt: TGCGCCAGCAGCTTGGATGGCCTCCTGAACACTGAAGCTTTCTTT
d_call: TRBD1; v_call: TRBV27; j_call: TRBJ2-1; clone_size: -; cdr3_aa: CASSLGQGSYNEQFF; cdr3_nt: TGTGCCAGCAGTTTGGGACAGGGGTCCTACAATGAGCAGTTCTTC
d_call: -; v_call: TRBV7-6; j_call: TRBJ1-2; clone_size: -; cdr3_aa: CASSSLDSRGYTF; cdr3_nt: TGTGCCAGCAGCTCACTGGACAGTCGGGGCTACACCTTC
d_call: TRBD2; v_call: TRBV4-1; j_call: TRBJ2-5; clone_size: few; cdr3_aa: CASSLIAPGLRLETQYF; cdr3_nt: TGCGCCAGCAGCCTCATAGCCCCGGGACTACGCCTCGAGACCCAGTACTTC
d_call: -; v_call: TRBV15; j_call: TRBJ1-6; clone_size: -; cdr3_aa: CATSRDEQGSPLHF; cdr3_nt: TGTGCCACCAGCAGAGATGAACAGGGTTCACCCCTCCACTTT
d_call: -; v_call: TRBV9; j_call: TRBJ1-5; clone_size: -; cdr3_aa: CASSASGGGNQPQHF; cdr3_nt: TGTGCCAGCAGCGCATCGGGAGGAGGCAATCAGCCCCAGCATTTT
d_call: -; v_call: TRBV4-1; j_call: TRBJ2-3; clone_size: once; cdr3_aa: CASSQVSGSTDTQYF; cdr3_nt: TGCGCCAGCAGCCAAGTTAGCGGCAGCACAGATACGCAGTATTTT
d_call: -; v_call: TRBV27; j_call: TRBJ2-7; clone_size: few; cdr3_aa: CASSFDSYEQYF; cdr3_nt: TGTGCCAGCAGTTTCGACAGCTACGAGCAGTACTTC
d_call: TRBD2; v_call: TRBV5-1; j_call: TRBJ2-5; clone_size: -; cdr3_aa: CASKPGLASGGQTQYF; cdr3_nt: TGCGCCAGCAAGCCGGGACTAGCGAGCGGGGGGCAGACCCAGTACTTC
d_call: -; v_call: TRBV7-2; j_call: TRBJ2-7; clone_size: -; cdr3_aa: CASSLDTSASYEQYF; cdr3_nt: TGTGCCAGCAGCTTAGATACCAGCGCCTCCTACGAGCAGTACTTC
d_call: -; v_call: TRBV7-2; j_call: TRBJ2-1; clone_size: once; cdr3_aa: CASSLEGSGQSSYNEQFF; cdr3_nt: TGTGCCAGCAGCTTAGAAGGTAGCGGACAAAGCTCCTACAATGAGCAGTTCTTC
d_call: -; v_call: TRBV5-4; j_call: TRBJ2-1; clone_size: -; cdr3_aa: CASSQTGTPGDEQFF; cdr3_nt: TGTGCCAGCAGCCAGACCGGGACACCCGGGGATGAGCAGTTCTTC
d_call: -; v_call: TRBV5-1; j_call: TRBJ1-2; clone_size: -; cdr3_aa: CASSLLRGTDGYTF; cdr3_nt: TGCGCCAGCAGCTTGTTGCGGGGTACCGATGGCTACACCTTC
d_call: TRBD1; v_call: TRBV9; j_call: TRBJ1-2; clone_size: few; cdr3_aa: CASSPTGGPAYGYTF; cdr3_nt: TGTGCCAGCAGCCCAACAGGGGGTCCCGCCTATGGCTACACCTTC
d_call: TRBD2; v_call: TRBV28; j_call: TRBJ2-1; clone_size: -; cdr3_aa: CASSFELAGGPGRNEQFF; cdr3_nt: TGTGCCAGCAGTTTCGAGCTAGCGGGAGGGCCCGGGAGAAATGAGCAGTTCTTC
d_call: TRBD1; v_call: TRBV10-3; j_call: TRBJ1-5; clone_size: -; cdr3_aa: CAISQGARNQPQHF; cdr3_nt: TGTGCCATCAGTCAGGGGGCTAGAAATCAGCCCCAGCATTTT
d_call: -; v_call: TRBV5-1; j_call: TRBJ2-7; clone_size: -; cdr3_aa: CASSFRWSEYEQYF; cdr3_nt: TGCGCCAGCAGCTTTAGATGGTCCGAGTACGAGCAGTACTTC
d_call: -; v_call: TRBV15; j_call: TRBJ2-7; clone_size: -; cdr3_aa: CATMSTTGYEQYF; cdr3_nt: TGTGCCACCATGTCCACCACAGGATACGAGCAGTACTTC
d_call: TRBD2; v_call: TRBV7-9; j_call: TRBJ2-7; clone_size: -; cdr3_aa: CASSAQAGASYEQYF; cdr3_nt: TGTGCCAGCAGCGCCCAAGCGGGAGCCTCCTACGAGCAGTACTTC
d_call: TRBD1; v_call: TRBV7-9; j_call: TRBJ1-2; clone_size: -; cdr3_aa: CASSAYRGREVDYTF; cdr3_nt: TGTGCCAGCAGCGCATACAGGGGGCGCGAAGTTGACTACACCTTC
d_call: TRBD1; v_call: TRBV27; j_call: TRBJ2-7; clone_size: -; cdr3_aa: CASSRQPGGLSEQYF; cdr3_nt: TGTGCCAGCAGTCGGCAACCAGGGGGCTTATCGGAGCAGTACTTC
d_call: TRBD2; v_call: TRBV6-6; j_call: TRBJ2-1; clone_size: once; cdr3_aa: CASSPGTSGKGEQFF; cdr3_nt: TGTGCCAGCAGTCCCGGGACTAGCGGTAAGGGTGAGCAGTTCTTC
d_call: -; v_call: TRBV6-5; j_call: TRBJ2-7; clone_size: -; cdr3_aa: CASSYGRTSYEQYF; cdr3_nt: TGTGCCAGCAGTTACGGGCGCACCTCCTACGAGCAGTACTTC
d_call: TRBD2; v_call: TRBV5-4; j_call: TRBJ2-1; clone_size: -; cdr3_aa: CASSLDSGGGRNEQFF; cdr3_nt: TGTGCCAGCAGCTTGGATAGCGGGGGGGGTAGAAATGAGCAGTTCTTC
d_call: -; v_call: TRBV9; j_call: TRBJ2-7; clone_size: once; cdr3_aa: CASSVSLPQGGSYEQYF; cdr3_nt: TGTGCCAGCAGCGTTTCACTCCCCCAAGGGGGATCCTACGAGCAGTACTTC
d_call: TRBD1; v_call: TRBV6-6; j_call: TRBJ1-1; clone_size: -; cdr3_aa: CASSPRTGLAPFF; cdr3_nt: TGTGCCAGCAGTCCTCGGACAGGGCTCGCGCCTTTCTTT
d_call: TRBD1; v_call: TRBV5-8; j_call: TRBJ2-5; clone_size: -; cdr3_aa: CASSSGQGANQYF; cdr3_nt: TGTGCCAGCAGCTCGGGACAGGGGGCCAACCAGTACTTC
d_call: -; v_call: TRBV7-8; j_call: TRBJ2-5; clone_size: -; cdr3_aa: CASSRGTAQETQYF; cdr3_nt: TGTGCCAGCAGCCGGGGGACAGCCCAAGAGACCCAGTACTTC
d_call: -; v_call: TRBV7-6; j_call: TRBJ1-5; clone_size: -; cdr3_aa: CASSLDGDSNQPQHF; cdr3_nt: TGTGCCAGCAGCTTAGACGGAGATAGCAATCAGCCCCAGCATTTT